This T cell receptor (beta chain) was identified in a study of T-cell reconstitution after alpha-beta-depleted transplantation in children. Unique molecular identifiers were incorporated into the prepared TCRbeta library. TCRdb itself ran the PCR reads through MiXCR, one entry per CDR3 protein. The repertoire holds approximately 190,000 distinct CDR3 sequences, 5% to 6.5% seen once, with roughly 4.8% in the top ten. This clonotype has a count of ten or more. This CDR3 region has 15 residues. V shed 3 bases and J 4 bases; nucleotides not matched to a gene: 5. CDR1 and CDR2 from the germline V gene are MNHEY and SMNVEV (reference sequence).

The TCR was taken from a girl under three years old with combined immunodeficiency, due to receive a stem cell transplant. V is TRBV27 and J is TRBJ1-5; TRBD1 matches 8 bases. The sample in question was PBMCs, obtained before TCRalphabeta/CD19-depleted stem cell transplant. DNA for the CDR3: TGTGCCAGCAGTTTGACAGGGGAAGAGAATCAGCCCCAGCATTTT. Amino acids: CASSLTGEENQPQHF.